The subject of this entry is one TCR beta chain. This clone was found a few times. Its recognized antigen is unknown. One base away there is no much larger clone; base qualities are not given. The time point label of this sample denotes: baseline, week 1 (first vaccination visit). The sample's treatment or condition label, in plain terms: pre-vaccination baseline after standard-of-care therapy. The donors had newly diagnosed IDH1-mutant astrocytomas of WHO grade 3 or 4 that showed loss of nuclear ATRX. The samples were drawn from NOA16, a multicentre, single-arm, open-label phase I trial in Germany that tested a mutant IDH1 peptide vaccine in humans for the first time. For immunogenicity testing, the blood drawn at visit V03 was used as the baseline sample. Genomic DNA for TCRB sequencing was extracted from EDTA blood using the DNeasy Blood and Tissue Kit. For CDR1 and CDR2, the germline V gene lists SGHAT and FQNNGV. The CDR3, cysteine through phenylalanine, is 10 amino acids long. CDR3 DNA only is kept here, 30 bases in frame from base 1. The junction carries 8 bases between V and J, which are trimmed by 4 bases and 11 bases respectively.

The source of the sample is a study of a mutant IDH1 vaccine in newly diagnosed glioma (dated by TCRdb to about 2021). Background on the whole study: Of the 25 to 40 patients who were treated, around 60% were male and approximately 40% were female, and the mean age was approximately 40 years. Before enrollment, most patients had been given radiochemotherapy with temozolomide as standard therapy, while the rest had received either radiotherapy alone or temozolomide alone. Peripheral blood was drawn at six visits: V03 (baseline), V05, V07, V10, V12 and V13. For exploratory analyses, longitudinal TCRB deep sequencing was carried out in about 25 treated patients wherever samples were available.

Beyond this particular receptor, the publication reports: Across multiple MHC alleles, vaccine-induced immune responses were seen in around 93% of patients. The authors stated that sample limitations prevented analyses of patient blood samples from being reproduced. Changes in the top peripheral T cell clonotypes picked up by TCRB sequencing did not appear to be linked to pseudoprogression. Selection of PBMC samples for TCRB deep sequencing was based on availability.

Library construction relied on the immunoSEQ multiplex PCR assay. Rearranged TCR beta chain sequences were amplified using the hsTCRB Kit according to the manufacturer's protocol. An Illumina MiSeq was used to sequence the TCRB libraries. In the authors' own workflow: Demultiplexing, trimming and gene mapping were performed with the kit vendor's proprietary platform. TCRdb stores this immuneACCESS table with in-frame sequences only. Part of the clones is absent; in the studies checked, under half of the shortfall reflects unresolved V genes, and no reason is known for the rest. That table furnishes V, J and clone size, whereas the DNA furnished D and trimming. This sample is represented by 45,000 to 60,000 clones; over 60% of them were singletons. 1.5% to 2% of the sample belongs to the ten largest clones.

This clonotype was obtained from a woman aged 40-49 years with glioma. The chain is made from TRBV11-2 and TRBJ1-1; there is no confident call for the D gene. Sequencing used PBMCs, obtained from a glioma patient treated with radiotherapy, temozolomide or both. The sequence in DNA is TGTGCCAGCAGCTCCCGTCGGGCTTTCTTT. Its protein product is CASSSRRAFF.